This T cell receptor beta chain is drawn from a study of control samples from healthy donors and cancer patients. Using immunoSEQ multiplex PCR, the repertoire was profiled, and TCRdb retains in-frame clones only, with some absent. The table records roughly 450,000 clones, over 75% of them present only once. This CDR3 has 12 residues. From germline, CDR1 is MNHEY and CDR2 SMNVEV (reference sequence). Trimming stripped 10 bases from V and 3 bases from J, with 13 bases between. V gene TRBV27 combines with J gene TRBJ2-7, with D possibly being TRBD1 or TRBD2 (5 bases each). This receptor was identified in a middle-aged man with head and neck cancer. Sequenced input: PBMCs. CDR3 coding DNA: TGTGCCATTTCGGGACCTAACTACGAGCAGTACTTC. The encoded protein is CAISGPNYEQYF.